This is a list of T cell receptor beta chains from one sample in a study of vaccination and CD4 T cells after COVID-19. TCRdb reprocessed the PCR reads with MiXCR, giving one entry per CDR3 protein. The sample yields thousands of distinct CDR3 sequences, around 47% seen once. Their specific antigens are unknown. The sample taken for sequencing was CD4+ T cells from blood, cultured in vitro. The origin of the receptors is a human donor in good health. Both conserved end residues are trimmed from each CDR3. For some rows the clone size is stated as once, few or many, or as a class when expanded; others skip it.

v_call: TRBV5-5; clone_size: few; cdr3_aa: ASSSGPTGQGIYEQY
v_call: TRBV11-2; clone_size: .; cdr3_aa: ASSLDVNSNQPQH
v_call: TRBV6-1; clone_size: .; cdr3_aa: ATTPGSSYEQY
v_call: TRBV20-1; clone_size: .; cdr3_aa: SASRDSTSSGNTIY
v_call: TRBV5-5; clone_size: .; cdr3_aa: ASSWAGQGYSNQPQH
v_call: TRBV7-2; clone_size: few; cdr3_aa: ASRRRPGAKTEAF
v_call: TRBV6-5; clone_size: .; cdr3_aa: ASSWTPGTGANTEAF
v_call: TRBV6-2/TRBV6-3; clone_size: few; cdr3_aa: ASSFSAASSYEQY
v_call: TRBV20-1; clone_size: .; cdr3_aa: SARVLAGADTQY
v_call: TRBV7-6; clone_size: .; cdr3_aa: ASSSSTGAYEQY
v_call: TRBV28; clone_size: .; cdr3_aa: ASSFPDRGLDTQY
v_call: TRBV21-1; clone_size: .; cdr3_aa: ASRITDTQY
v_call: TRBV7-9; clone_size: few; cdr3_aa: ASSPLDSSGNTIY
v_call: TRBV6-4; clone_size: .; cdr3_aa: ASSEMGLAGDIGELF
v_call: TRBV29-1; clone_size: few; cdr3_aa: SVEDQGRDGYGYT
v_call: TRBV29-1; clone_size: .; cdr3_aa: SVGTGRNQPQH
v_call: TRBV6-1; clone_size: .; cdr3_aa: TSSVVPREATRGYT
v_call: TRBV7-8; clone_size: few; cdr3_aa: ASSLARLAVGEQF
v_call: TRBV7-8; clone_size: once; cdr3_aa: ASSLAGLAPETQY
v_call: TRBV20-1; clone_size: .; cdr3_aa: SANPGLVNYGYT
v_call: TRBV6-5; clone_size: .; cdr3_aa: ASSYSAATYEQY
v_call: TRBV7-8; clone_size: .; cdr3_aa: ASSPRAANTGELF
v_call: TRBV6-1; clone_size: .; cdr3_aa: ASQHGDGDEQY